This T cell receptor beta chain was captured in a study of cytomegalovirus exposure and HLA in healthy donors. V gave up 0 bases and J gave up 4 bases, with 14 bases separating them. Per germline, CDR1 LGHNA and CDR2 YNFKEQ. The CDR3 loop spans 16 amino acids. PCR was performed using 60 Vbeta and 13 Jbeta primers. Some clones are missing from TCRdb's copy, which holds only in-frame ones; the method was immunoSEQ multiplex PCR. The top ten clones hold around 1.5% of a sample with about 180,000 clones, over 70% of them seen once. This receptor was identified in a man aged 18 to 29 in good health and CMV-seronegative. The specimen sequenced was PBMCs. This chain links TRBV4-2 with TRBJ2-3; TRBD2 might be the D (7 bases). The CDR3 DNA reads TGTGCCAGCAGCCAAGATGAAGGGGGAGGGCCAGATACGCAGTATTTT. Its protein product is CASSQDEGGGPDTQYF.